Below, 25 T cell receptor beta chains from the same sample are listed, as sequenced in a study of T cells after yellow fever vaccination. From the 5' RACE reads, TCRdb called clonotypes with MiXCR, one entry per CDR3 protein. The sample yields a few hundred thousand distinct CDR3 sequences, 19% seen once. This specimen was PBMCs, taken 15 days after the yellow fever booster vaccination. These receptors came from a young man who received the YFV17D yellow fever vaccine.

This chain uses TRBV7-9 with TRBJ2-3; TRBD2 matches 10 bases. V was clipped by 5 bases and J by 4 bases; unmatched bases: 9. CDR3 length: 16 amino acids. CDR1 is SEHNR, CDR2 FQNEAQ, per germline (reference sequence). CDR3 amino acids: CASSPLPLAGADTQYF. The CDR3 bases are TGTGCCAGCAGCCCTCTTCCCCTAGCGGGAGCAGATACGCAGTATTTT.

This clonotype was counted a few times. This sequence joins TRBV9 and TRBJ2-5; perhaps TRBD2 as D (6 bases). The CDR3 is 17 residues long. The V end was cut by 2 bases, the J end by 5 bases, with 22 bases between. Per germline, CDR1 SGDLS and CDR2 YYNGEE. The CDR3, as DNA: TGTGCCAGCAGCGTTTCCCCGGGAGCCCTTGGGGGGGAGACCCAGTACTTC. It specifies CASSVSPGALGGETQYF.

The V gene is TRBV21-1, the J gene TRBJ2-7; the table calls TRBD1, which could not be checked here. TRBV21-1 is flagged as a pseudogene. This CDR3 comprises 14 residues. CDR3: CASSCRWDLNGQYF. For the CDR3, the DNA is TGTGCCAGCAGCTGCCGTTGGGACCTGAATGGGCAGTACTTC.

This clonotype was seen only a few times. The chain has TRBV18 and TRBJ1-1; D may be TRBD1 (6 bases). CDR1 KGHSH and CDR2 LQKENI come from the germline V gene. The CDR3 spans 15 residues. Trimming stripped 5 bases from V and 1 base from J, with 14 bases between. CDR3 DNA sequence: TGTGCCAGCTCAGTCCTAGGACAGCCGAACACTGAAGCTTTCTTT. This sequence encodes CASSVLGQPNTEAFF. The variable domain in full, completed from reference TRBV18 and TRBJ1-1, reads NAGVMQNPRHLVRRRGQEARLRCSPMKGHSHVYWYRQLPEEGLKFMVYLQKENIIDESGMPKERFSAEFPKEGPSILRIQQVVRGDSAAYFCASSVLGQPNTEAFFGQGTRLTVV.

This clonotype was detected only a few times. The chain couples TRBV19 to TRBJ2-1; D gene unclear. V was trimmed by 4 bases and J by 4 bases, leaving 8 bases between them. The CDR3 sequence is 13 residues long. Germline-derived CDR1 and CDR2 are LNHDA and SQIVND (reference sequence). CDR3 amino acids: CASSTGRYNEQFF. The DNA for the CDR3 is TGTGCCAGTAGTACCGGACGGTACAATGAGCAGTTCTTC.

The table lists this clonotype with a few counts. The chain uses TRBV25-1 and TRBJ1-2; the D gene is possibly TRBD1 (5 bases). The germline CDR1 and CDR2 sequences are MGHDK and SYGVNS. Trimming removed 3 bases at V and 4 bases at J, with 15 bases between. The CDR3 spans 15 residues. This chain's CDR3 is CASSERRGTGYGYTF. The CDR3 region has the DNA TGTGCCAGCAGTGAGCGGCGGGGGACCGGCTATGGCTACACCTTC.

This clonotype was observed a few times. V usage is TRBV5-1 and J usage is TRBJ1-2; D is uncertain. The CDR3 is 14 amino acids. The V gene lost 0 bases and the J gene lost 4 bases, with 10 bases spanning the gap. The germline V gene encodes CDR1 SGHRS and CDR2 YFSETQ. CDR3 sequence reads: CASSLDRFVYGYTF. CDR3 nucleotides: TGCGCCAGCAGCTTGGATCGGTTTGTCTATGGCTACACCTTC.

Worth noting for this clonotype: A read error is likely, as this CDR3 ends without the conserved phenylalanine or tryptophan. It is unclear where the CDR3 begins or ends on the DNA, so no DNA is shown, and the CDR3 is as TCRdb lists it. The CDR3: CSVEDNSGGSV. V gene TRBV29-1 combines with J gene TRBJ2-5; the table names TRBD2, a call not compared with the DNA. Germline lookup yields CDR1 SQVTM and CDR2 ANQGSEA. The CDR3 length equals 11 residues, ends included.

The chain uses TRBV12-3 or TRBV12-4 and TRBJ2-1, with D possibly TRBD2 on 5 matching bases. The CDR3 is made up of 13 amino acids. V gave up 5 bases and J gave up 6 bases, with 11 bases separating them. The CDR3 DNA sequence: TGTGCCAGCAGTCAAAGCGGCCCCAATGAGCAGTTCTTC. This sequence encodes CASSQSGPNEQFF.

Only a few counts were recorded for this clonotype. The chain employs TRBV29-1 and TRBJ2-3; D may be TRBD2 (6 bases). From germline, CDR1 is SQVTM and CDR2 ANQGSEA. V gave up 4 bases and J gave up 2 bases, with 13 bases separating them. The CDR3 length is 14 residues. Here the CDR3 reads CSVVGGLFTDTQYF. CDR3 coding DNA: TGCAGCGTTGTCGGGGGTCTTTTCACAGATACGCAGTATTTT.

This clonotype occurred a few times. This rearrangement joins TRBV7-9 to TRBJ2-1; 10 nucleotides line up with TRBD2. From germline, CDR1 is SEHNR and CDR2 FQNEAQ (reference sequence). This CDR3 has 14 amino acids. After removal of 4 bases from V and 8 bases from J, the junction contained 5 bases not matched to a gene. CDR3: CASSSSGRIDEQFF. CDR3 coding DNA: TGTGCCAGCAGCTCTAGCGGGAGAATTGATGAGCAGTTCTTC.

This sequence joins TRBV5-1 and TRBJ1-4; a possible D gene is TRBD1 (6 bases). Germline V gene sequence: CDR1 SGHRS, CDR2 YFSETQ. This CDR3 is 14 amino acids long. The ends were cut back, 0 bases at V and 7 bases at J, with 10 bases in the middle. CDR3 protein: CASSLDRVAEKLFF. The CDR3 DNA is TGCGCCAGCAGCTTGGACAGGGTGGCTGAAAAACTGTTTTTT.

This clonotype was seen more than once but under ten times. The genes are TRBV7-2 and TRBJ2-3; D may be TRBD1 (6 bases). The CDR3 covers 15 residues. The germline gives CDR1 SGHTA, CDR2 FQGNSA. The V and J ends lost 4 bases and 6 bases respectively, with 17 bases between them. CDR3 protein: CASSWPPQGRDTQYF. The DNA of the CDR3 is TGTGCCAGCAGCTGGCCCCCACAGGGACGCGATACGCAGTATTTT.

This clonotype was found a few times. The V gene is TRBV6-5, the J gene TRBJ2-2, with D maybe TRBD2 (5 bases). The CDR3 length is 14 residues. Germline CDR1 MNHEY, CDR2 SVGAGI. V was pared by 0 bases and J by 8 bases, with 10 bases between. DNA for the CDR3: TGTGCCAGCAGTTACTCGAACAGCGGTGGGGAGCTGTTTTTT. This sequence encodes CASSYSNSGGELFF.

The gene calls are TRBV30 and TRBJ1-2, with no clear D. This CDR3 has 11 residues. The V gene lost 4 bases and the J gene lost 5 bases, with 8 bases spanning the gap. Germline assignment: CDR1 GTSNPN and CDR2 SVGIG (reference sequence). The CDR3 DNA reads TGTGCCTGGAACAACGGTTATGGCTACACCTTC. Encoded protein: CAWNNGYGYTF.

This clonotype occurred once. The chain combines TRBV20-1 with TRBJ1-1; no firm D call. Germline CDR1 DFQATT, CDR2 SNEGSKA (reference sequence). Trimming took 3 bases from V and 6 from J, leaving 17 bases between them. The CDR3 covers 14 residues. The CDR3 loop reads CSASSRDLGAEAFF. The CDR3 region has the DNA TGCAGTGCTAGTTCCCGCGATCTAGGAGCTGAAGCTTTCTTT.

In this sample, this clonotype turned up a few times. The V and J genes are TRBV4-2 and TRBJ2-2, with 11 bases that match TRBD2. The germline gives CDR1 LGHNA, CDR2 YNFKEQ. CDR3 size: 16 residues. V shed 3 bases, J shed 4 bases, and the junction held 4 bases outside the gene matches. CDR3 protein: CASSHSGRASTGELFF. The CDR3, as DNA: TGTGCCAGCAGCCATAGCGGGAGGGCCTCCACCGGGGAGCTGTTTTTT.

The V call is TRBV28, the J call TRBJ2-2; D uncertain. CDR1 MDHEN and CDR2 SYDVKM come from the germline V gene. V lost 5 bases and J 5 bases, leaving 9 bases between the germline ends. This CDR3 comprises 13 residues. The CDR3 reads CASSRPRTGELFF. For the CDR3, the DNA is TGTGCCAGCAGTCGACCACGTACCGGGGAGCTGTTTTTT. Full variable domain (remainder filled in from reference TRBV28 and TRBJ2-2): DVKVTQSSRYLVKRTGEKVFLECVQDMDHENMFWYRQDPGLGLRLIYFSYDVKMKEKGDIPEGYSVSREKKERFSLILESASTNQTSMYLCASSRPRTGELFFGEGSRLTVL.

This clonotype was seen a few times. The rearrangement uses TRBV20-1 and TRBJ2-3; the D is unclear. Germline V CDR1 and CDR2: DFQATT, SNEGSKA (reference sequence). V dropped 3 bases and J dropped 5 bases, with 6 bases sitting between them. This CDR3 has 11 amino acids. The CDR3 here is CSARTLDTQYF. CDR3 nucleotide sequence: TGCAGTGCTAGGACATTAGATACGCAGTATTTT.

This clonotype was counted between two and nine times. The gene calls are TRBV29-1 and TRBJ2-5; D perhaps matches TRBD1 (6 bases). V shed 7 bases and J shed 2 bases, with 17 bases lying between them. The CDR3 is 14 amino acids. CDR1 is SQVTM, CDR2 ANQGSEA, per germline. CDR3 bases: TGCAGCGCCGACGACAGGTCGTTACAAGAGACCCAGTACTTC. It is translated as CSADDRSLQETQYF.

In this sample, this clonotype turned up once. The chain links TRBV3-1 to TRBJ2-7; D unclear. CDR3 length: 17 amino acids. V was shortened by 8 bases and J by 0 bases, with 23 bases between the two germline ends. Germline lookup yields CDR1 LGHDT and CDR2 YNNKEL (reference sequence). The CDR3 region is CASCPGWGFTSSYEQYF. CDR3 in DNA: TGTGCCAGCTGCCCTGGATGGGGTTTTACCAGCTCCTACGAGCAGTACTTC.

The V gene is TRBV19, the J gene TRBJ2-1; D gene unclear. This CDR3 region has 15 residues. Looked up from germline, CDR1 is LNHDA and CDR2 is SQIVND (reference sequence). With 8 bases removed from V and 2 bases from J, the gap between germline ends came to 16 bases. The CDR3 is CASGRTDFPYNEQFF. In DNA form, the CDR3 reads TGTGCCAGTGGTCGAACGGATTTCCCCTACAATGAGCAGTTCTTC.

This clonotype was seen a handful of times. This chain's CDR3 is CASSLGGGSKEQYF. The CDR3 bases are TGTGCCAGCAGTTTGGGGGGAGGGAGCAAAGAGCAGTACTTC. The rearrangement uses TRBV12-3 or TRBV12-4 and TRBJ2-7, with 7 nucleotides matching TRBD2. This CDR3 is built from 14 residues. J lost 7 bases, V lost 3 bases, and 9 bases had no gene match.

The chain joins TRBV20-1 to TRBJ2-1, with 7 bases identical to TRBD2. This CDR3 is built from 14 residues. From germline, CDR1 is DFQATT and CDR2 SNEGSKA (reference sequence). V was pared by 1 base and J by 7 bases, with 7 bases of the junction left unmatched. CDR3 sequence reads: CSARGGGPKNEQFF. DNA for the CDR3: TGCAGTGCTAGAGGGGGAGGGCCCAAAAATGAGCAGTTCTTC.

In its sample, this clonotype was seen a few times. The chain is built from TRBV27 and TRBJ2-1; D is possibly TRBD1 or TRBD2 (5 bases each). Trimming pared 3 bases from V and 8 bases from J, leaving 14 bases between. The CDR3 loop spans 14 amino acids. The germline CDR1 and CDR2 sequences are MNHEY and SMNVEV (reference sequence). CDR3 DNA sequence: TGTGCCAGCAGTTTGAGGGAAGGGGTGGATGAGCAGTTCTTC. Encoded protein: CASSLREGVDEQFF.